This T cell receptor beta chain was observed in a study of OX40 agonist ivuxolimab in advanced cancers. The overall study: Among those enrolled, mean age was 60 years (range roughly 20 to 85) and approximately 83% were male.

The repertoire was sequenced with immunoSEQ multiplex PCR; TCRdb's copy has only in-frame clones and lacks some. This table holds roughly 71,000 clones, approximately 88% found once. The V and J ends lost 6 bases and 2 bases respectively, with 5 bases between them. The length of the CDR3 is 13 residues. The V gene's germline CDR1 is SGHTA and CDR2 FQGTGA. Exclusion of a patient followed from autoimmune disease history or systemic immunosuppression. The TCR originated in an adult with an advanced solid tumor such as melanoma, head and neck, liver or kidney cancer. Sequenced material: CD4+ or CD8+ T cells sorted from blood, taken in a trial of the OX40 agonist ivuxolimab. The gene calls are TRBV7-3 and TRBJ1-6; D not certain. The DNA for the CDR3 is TGTGCCAGCAGTCTCACCTATAATTCACCCCTCCACTTT. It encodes CASSLTYNSPLHF.